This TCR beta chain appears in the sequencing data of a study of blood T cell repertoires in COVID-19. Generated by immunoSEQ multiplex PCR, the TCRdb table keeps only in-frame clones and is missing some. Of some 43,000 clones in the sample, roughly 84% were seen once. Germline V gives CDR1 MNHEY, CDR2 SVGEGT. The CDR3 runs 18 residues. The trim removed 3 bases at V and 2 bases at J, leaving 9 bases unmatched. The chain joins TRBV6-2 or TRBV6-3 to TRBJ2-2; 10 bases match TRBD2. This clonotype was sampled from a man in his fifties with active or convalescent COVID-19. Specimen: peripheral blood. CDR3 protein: CASSYSILAGINTGELFF. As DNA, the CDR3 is TGTGCCAGCAGTTATTCAATACTAGCGGGGATTAACACCGGGGAGCTGTTTTTT.